The 21 T cell receptor beta chains below were found in one sample sequenced in a study of glioma-infiltrating T cells after dendritic cell vaccination listed by TCRdb under 2016. The library was made by the immunoSEQ multiplex PCR assay. TCRdb stores this immuneACCESS table with in-frame sequences only. Part of the clones is absent; in the studies checked, under half of the shortfall reflects unresolved V genes, and no reason is known for the rest. This sample holds tens of thousands of clones; roughly 78% were observed only once. Around 34% of the sample lies in the top ten. Sequencing used blood, obtained before dendritic cell vaccination. The origin of the receptors is a human donor with glioblastoma.

The J gene is TRBJ1-3, the V gene TRBV5-1, with D possibly matching TRBD1 (5 bases). The CDR3 sequence is 14 residues long. The V end was cut by 6 bases, the J end by 0 bases, with 10 bases between. CDR1 and CDR2 (germline): SGHRS, YFSETQ. The CDR3 DNA follows: TGCGCCAGCACCGGGGGAAACTCTGGAAACACCATATATTTT. It yields the protein CASTGGNSGNTIYF. Supplemented by reference TRBV5-1 and TRBJ1-3, the full variable domain reads KAGVTQTPRYLIKTRGQQVTLSCSPISGHRSVSWYQQTPGQGLQFLFEYFSETQRNKGNFPGRFSGRQFSNSRSEMNVSTLELGDSALYLCASTGGNSGNTIYFGEGSWLTVV.

The chain recombines TRBV28 with TRBJ2-6; no reliable D call. Trimming stripped 9 bases from V and 4 bases from J, with 10 bases between. This CDR3 spans 13 amino acids. Germline V gene data show CDR1 as MDHEN and CDR2 as SYDVKM. Written as DNA, the CDR3 is TGTGCCAGTGAGGCGTCCGGGGCCAACGTCCTGACTTTC. Translated, it gives CASEASGANVLTF.

This clone was seen a single time. The chain recombines TRBV30 with TRBJ1-4; tentatively, D is TRBD1 (6 bases). The CDR3 runs 15 residues. V lost 0 bases and J lost 3, with 11 bases in between. Per the germline V gene, CDR1 is GTSNPN and CDR2 is SVGIG (reference sequence). The CDR3 bases are TGTGCCTGGAGTGTTCTACAGGGATCTAATGAAAAACTGTTTTTT. Protein product: CAWSVLQGSNEKLFF.

The chain links TRBV7-2 to TRBJ2-7; 9 positions match TRBD2. The CDR3 spans 19 residues. Germline V gene lookup returns CDR1 SGHTA and CDR2 FQGNSA. With 1 base clipped from V and 9 bases from J, the junction kept 22 bases outside the gene matches. The CDR3 here is CASSLVNLGGGGRAGWQYF. The CDR3 coding sequence is TGTGCCAGCAGCTTAGTTAACCTCGGTGGGGGCGGGAGGGCCGGGTGGCAGTACTTC.

CDR3 DNA: TGTGCCAGTAGTAGCCGACTCACGGCAAAGACGGCCAAAAACATTCAGTACTTC. It is translated as CASSSRLTAKTAKNIQYF. The genes are TRBV19 and TRBJ2-4; D remains ambiguous. V lost 4 bases and J 1 base, leaving 20 bases between the germline ends. In germline, CDR1 is LNHDA, CDR2 SQIVND (reference sequence). This CDR3 has 18 amino acids.

The gene calls are TRBV11-2 and TRBJ2-2; 9 nucleotides match TRBD2. The germline V gene encodes CDR1 SGHAT and CDR2 FQNNGV. CDR3 length: 18 residues. J lost 0 bases, V lost 3 bases, and 8 bases had no gene match. CDR3 sequence reads: CASSFRIAGVSNTGELFF. The CDR3 DNA reads TGTGCCAGCAGCTTTCGTATAGCGGGAGTATCGAACACCGGGGAGCTGTTTTTT. Supplemented by reference TRBV11-2 and TRBJ2-2, the full variable domain reads EAGVAQSPRYKIIEKRQSVAFWCNPISGHATLYWYQQILGQGPKLLIQFQNNGVVDDSQLPKDRFSAERLKGVDSTLKIQPAKLEDSAVYLCASSFRIAGVSNTGELFFGEGSRLTVL.

The chain recombines TRBV15 with TRBJ1-2; 9 nucleotides align to TRBD1. Losses at the gene ends were 5 bases for V and 6 bases for J; bases not matched to a gene: 10. Germline V CDR1 and CDR2: LNHNV, YYDKDF (reference sequence). CDR3 length: 15 amino acids. The CDR3 nucleotides read TGTGCCACCAGCGCCGCCGGGACAGGGAACAATGGCTACACCTTC. Translating it yields CATSAAGTGNNGYTF.

The chain joins TRBV5-1 to TRBJ2-7, with a possible D match to TRBD1 (6 bases). The germline gives CDR1 SGHRS, CDR2 YFSETQ. The CDR3 extends over 13 amino acids. Trimming removed 2 bases at V and 3 bases at J, with 9 bases between. This chain's CDR3 is CASSFAGVYEQYF. In DNA, the CDR3 is TGCGCCAGCAGCTTTGCAGGGGTCTACGAGCAGTACTTC.

The chain combines TRBV5-1 with TRBJ2-5, with 12 bases identical to TRBD2. Germline trimming cut 4 bases from V and 0 bases from J; bases unmatched to any gene: 4. Germline V gene data show CDR1 as SGHRS and CDR2 as YFSETQ. CDR3 size: 16 residues. Here the CDR3 DNA reads TGCGCCAGCAGCCAACTAGCGGGAGGACACCAAGAGACCCAGTACTTC. It translates to CASSQLAGGHQETQYF.

The gene calls are TRBV5-1 and TRBJ2-1, with 9 nucleotides matching TRBD2. Germline V lookup: CDR1 SGHRS, CDR2 YFSETQ. This CDR3 has 15 residues. Trimming at V came to 0 bases and at J to 5 bases, leaving 3 bases not matched to a gene. This CDR3 reads CASSLVLAGNNEQFF. CDR3 nucleotides: TGCGCCAGCAGCTTGGTTCTAGCGGGAAACAATGAGCAGTTCTTC.

V is TRBV7-9 and J is TRBJ2-3; the match to TRBD2 covers 8 bases. V lost 8 bases to trimming and J lost 4 bases; unmatched junction nucleotides: 14. Per the germline V gene, CDR1 is SEHNR and CDR2 is FQNEAQ (reference sequence). This CDR3 is 16 amino acids long. Here the CDR3 reads CASAKGSGVRADTQYF. The CDR3 coding sequence is TGTGCCAGCGCCAAAGGTAGCGGGGTAAGGGCAGATACGCAGTATTTT.

This clone was counted only a few times. The chain links TRBV7-3 to TRBJ2-1; 8 bases map to TRBD2. The length of the CDR3 is 13 residues. CDR1 and CDR2 (germline): SGHTA, FQGTGA. The junction had 6 bases not matched to a gene; V was cut back by 5 bases and J by 9 bases. As DNA, the CDR3 is TGTGCCAGCAGCCCCAGCGGGAGTGGTGAGCAGTTCTTC. Translating gives CASSPSGSGEQFF.

V gene TRBV7-2 combines with J gene TRBJ2-2; 9 positions agree with TRBD2. Germline V gene lookup returns CDR1 SGHTA and CDR2 FQGNSA. The CDR3 consists of 15 residues. V lost 3 bases, J lost 6 bases, and 5 bases stayed unmatched. The CDR3 reads CASSLWLAGSGELFF. DNA for the CDR3: TGTGCCAGCAGCTTGTGGCTAGCGGGATCCGGGGAGCTGTTTTTT.

This chain joins TRBV13 and TRBJ1-3; D not certain. Germline V gene sequence: CDR1 PRHDT, CDR2 FYEKMQ (reference sequence). This CDR3 spans 16 amino acids. The ends were cut back, 5 bases at V and 8 bases at J, with 22 bases in the middle. CDR3 sequence (DNA): TGTGCCAGCAGCGATCGAAAGAGGACTCTGGGAGACACCATATATTTT. This sequence encodes CASSDRKRTLGDTIYF.

The chain couples TRBV4-1 to TRBJ1-1, with 10 positions matching TRBD1. Germline values: CDR1 MGHRA, CDR2 YSYEKL. This CDR3 is 17 amino acids long. V shed 1 base, J shed 1 base, and the junction held 6 bases outside the gene matches. The CDR3 here is CASSQAGTGDKNTEAFF. The CDR3 bases are TGCGCCAGCAGCCAAGCCGGGACAGGGGATAAGAACACTGAAGCTTTCTTT.

The chain employs TRBV6-1 and TRBJ1-2; the D gene is possibly TRBD1 (6 bases). V lost 5 bases and J lost 7, with 14 bases in between. CDR3 length: 13 amino acids. CDR1 and CDR2 from the germline V gene are MNHNS and SASEGT. Written as DNA, the CDR3 is TGTGCCAGCAGTTGGGGGGGCTCTGCTGGCTACACCTTC. Amino acids: CASSWGGSAGYTF.

As for this clone: The sample contains more than one DNA sequence encoding this CDR3. This rearrangement joins TRBV30 to TRBJ2-1; weak D call: TRBD1 (5 bases). The CDR3 totals 12 residues. V was trimmed by 5 bases and J by 14 bases, leaving 19 bases between them. Germline lookup yields CDR1 GTSNPN and CDR2 SVGIG (reference sequence). The CDR3: CAWARPPGIEFF. As DNA, the CDR3 is TGTGCCTGGGCCAGACCGCCAGGGATTGAGTTCTTC.

The rearrangement links TRBV29-1 to TRBJ1-2, with D possibly matching TRBD1 (6 bases). This CDR3 has 13 residues. The V end lost 6 bases, the J end lost 7 bases, and 18 bases lay between the germline ends. CDR1 is SQVTM and CDR2 is ANQGSEA in the germline V gene. The CDR3 nucleotides read TGCAGCGTCACCCCGGGGGGCCGCTTTGGCTACACCTTC. Translation: CSVTPGGRFGYTF.

This clone was seen just once. The chain links TRBV27 to TRBJ1-2; 8 bases map to TRBD1. V lost 7 bases to trimming and J lost 8 bases; unmatched junction nucleotides: 15. The CDR3 spans 15 residues. Germline V gives CDR1 MNHEY, CDR2 SMNVEV (reference sequence). Here the CDR3 reads CASTFMRTGNWGYTF. CDR3 in DNA: TGTGCCAGCACCTTTATGAGGACAGGGAATTGGGGCTACACCTTC.

This chain uses TRBV7-8 with TRBJ1-2; D remains unclear. The V gene lost 5 bases and the J gene lost 5 bases, with 15 bases spanning the gap. Germline V gene sequence: CDR1 SGHVS, CDR2 FQNEAQ. This CDR3 region has 14 residues. For the CDR3, the DNA is TGTGCCAGCAGCCCCGGAGGCGGGCGTTATGGCTACACCTTC. Its translation is CASSPGGGRYGYTF.

This rearrangement joins TRBV27 to TRBJ2-3; the D is unclear. In germline, CDR1 is MNHEY, CDR2 SMNVEV (reference sequence). This CDR3 is built from 17 residues. V was shortened by 3 bases and J by 0 bases, with 16 bases between the two germline ends. CDR3 sequence (DNA): TGTGCCAGCAGTTTTACCCCGCGATCCTGGAGCACAGATACGCAGTATTTT. This codes for CASSFTPRSWSTDTQYF.